These 6 T cell receptor beta chains came from one sample sequenced in a study of cytomegalovirus exposure and HLA in healthy donors. The primer mix had 60 Vbeta and 13 Jbeta primers. The repertoire was sequenced with immunoSEQ multiplex PCR; TCRdb's copy has only in-frame clones and lacks some. The data hold 90,000 to 140,000 clones, with 75% to 90% observed a single time. The sequenced material came from PBMCs. These receptors all stem from a man aged 30 to 45 in good health and CMV-seropositive.

V usage is TRBV28 and J usage is TRBJ1-3; TRBD1 is a possible D gene (6 bases). The V gene lost 5 bases and the J gene lost 4 bases, with 12 bases spanning the gap. This CDR3 has 14 residues. Germline V lookup: CDR1 MDHEN, CDR2 SYDVKM. The CDR3 DNA reads as TGTGCCAGCAGTATTTCAGGGGACGGAAACACCATATATTTT. Translation: CASSISGDGNTIYF.

V and J are TRBV9 and TRBJ2-3, with D hard to call. The V end was cut by 4 bases, the J end by 0 bases, with 12 bases between. This CDR3 is built from 15 residues. Germline V gene sequence: CDR1 SGDLS, CDR2 YYNGEE. The CDR3 is CASSPSRVSTDTQYF. In DNA form, the CDR3 reads TGTGCCAGCAGCCCTAGTCGGGTCAGCACAGATACGCAGTATTTT.

This clone was recorded only once. The chain uses TRBV2 and TRBJ2-3, with 8 bases matching TRBD1. The junction had 16 bases not matched to a gene; V was cut back by 0 bases and J by 2 bases. CDR3 length equals 20 residues. The germline V gene has CDR1 SNHLY and CDR2 FYNNEI. Here the CDR3 reads CASSEAQAIQGAGPTDTQYF. The CDR3 bases are TGTGCCAGCAGTGAAGCGCAGGCAATCCAGGGGGCCGGTCCCACAGATACGCAGTATTTT.

The chain has TRBV10-2 and TRBJ1-1; 11 bases agree with TRBD1. CDR1 and CDR2 from the germline V gene are WSHSY and SAAADI. The CDR3 loop spans 14 amino acids. V shed 6 bases, J shed 4 bases, and the junction held 4 bases outside the gene matches. As DNA, the CDR3 is TGCGCCAGCAGGGGACAGGGGGATCGCACTGAAGCTTTCTTT. Translation: CASRGQGDRTEAFF.

The V gene is TRBV4-2, the J gene TRBJ2-5; 10 nucleotides match TRBD2. Germline V gene data show CDR1 as LGHNA and CDR2 as YNFKEQ. The CDR3 length is 17 residues. V lost 4 bases to trimming and J lost 5 bases; unmatched junction nucleotides: 13. CDR3 sequence (DNA): TGTGCCAGCAGCCGAAGGCCCAGCGGGGGGGCCGGGGAGACCCAGTACTTC. Translation: CASSRRPSGGAGETQYF.

V gene TRBV7-9 combines with J gene TRBJ1-3; D call uncertain. Deletions cut 5 bases from V and 3 bases from J, with 8 bases between. The CDR3 covers 13 residues. Germline loops: CDR1 SEHNR, CDR2 FQNEAQ (reference sequence). The CDR3 protein is CASSPSGGNTIYF. As DNA, the CDR3 is TGTGCCAGCAGCCCAAGCGGTGGAAACACCATATATTTT.